The next 14 T cell receptor beta chains were all read from a single sample in a study of patients and donors after allogeneic stem cell transplantation (dated by TCRdb to 2020 to 2021). Receptors were amplified or captured by RT-PCR. Sequencing took place on a NextSeq 550. Using fastp at Q25 and MiXCR, TCRdb reprocessed the public reads and kept productive beta chains. Identical CDR3 proteins give one entry, which carries the most common genes and DNA. For this sample the table gives about 150,000 distinct CDR3 sequences, of which roughly two fifths were detected only once. The ten most abundant clones make up roughly 50% of the sample. Sequenced sample: blood, either unsorted or a sorted T cell fraction (not recorded which). Source of these receptors: a human donor who was either an allogeneic HSCT recipient or a stem cell or donor lymphocyte infusion donor (not recorded which). It is not recorded whose cells these are; they may come from a transplant donor.

The chain has TRBV12-3 or TRBV12-4 and TRBJ1-2; tentatively, D is TRBD1 (5 bases). The CDR3 length is 13 residues. V lost 3 bases, J lost 3 bases, and 8 bases lay in between. The chain's CDR3 is CASSFQGYYGYTF. The CDR3 bases are TGTGCCAGCAGTTTCCAGGGTTACTATGGCTACACCTTC.

V is TRBV5-1 and J is TRBJ1-1; 9 bases fit TRBD1. The CDR3 totals 16 residues. Per the germline V gene, CDR1 is SGHRS and CDR2 is YFSETQ. Germline trimming cut 6 bases from V and 2 bases from J; bases unmatched to any gene: 11. CDR3 nucleotides: TGCGCCAGCATGCCCGGGACAGGGATAACTAACACTGAAGCTTTCTTT. It codes for CASMPGTGITNTEAFF.

The V and J genes are TRBV12-3 or TRBV12-4 and TRBJ1-2; 8 bases fit TRBD1. With 7 bases clipped from V and 4 bases from J, the junction kept 5 bases outside the gene matches. CDR3 size: 13 residues. CDR3 DNA: TGTGCCAGCATCGCGACAGGGGTCTATGGCTACACCTTC. Translated, it gives CASIATGVYGYTF.

The V call is TRBV4-3, the J call TRBJ2-2; tentative D call: TRBD1 (6 bases). V lost 0 bases and J 0 bases, leaving 8 bases between the germline ends. Germline CDR1 reads LGHNA; CDR2 reads YSLEER. The CDR3 sequence is 16 residues long. This chain's CDR3 is CASSQEKGANTGELFF. As DNA, the CDR3 is TGCGCCAGCAGCCAAGAGAAGGGGGCGAACACCGGGGAGCTGTTTTTT.

V and J are TRBV9 and TRBJ2-6; no definite D call. The germline V and J ends were trimmed by 3 bases and 0 bases, with 7 bases remaining between them. Germline V lookup: CDR1 SGDLS, CDR2 YYNGEE. CDR3 size: 15 residues. The DNA for the CDR3 is TGTGCCAGCAGCGCCCCCCTCTCTGGGGCCAACGTCCTGACTTTC. It codes for CASSAPLSGANVLTF.

The rearrangement links TRBV12-3 or TRBV12-4 to TRBJ2-5; 10 bases map to TRBD1. V trimming: 5 bases; J trimming: 3 bases; junction bases outside the gene matches: 3. CDR3 size: 14 residues. The CDR3 DNA is TGTGCCAGCAGTCCGACAGGGGGCGAAGAGACCCAGTACTTC. This sequence encodes CASSPTGGEETQYF.

In its sample, this clonotype was seen a few times. The V and J genes are TRBV28 and TRBJ1-6, with 7 positions matching TRBD1. After removal of 5 bases from V and 4 bases from J, the junction contained 8 bases not matched to a gene. Germline V gene data show CDR1 as MDHEN and CDR2 as SYDVKM. CDR3 length: 16 amino acids. The CDR3 protein is CASSPPRDSYNSPLHF. CDR3 DNA sequence: TGTGCCAGCAGTCCCCCCAGGGACAGTTATAATTCACCCCTCCACTTT.

The chain combines TRBV11-1 with TRBJ2-5; 10 nucleotides align to TRBD1. The CDR3 is 16 residues long. V lost 4 bases, J lost 1 base, and 6 bases stayed unmatched. In germline, CDR1 is SGHAT, CDR2 FQDESV (reference sequence). CDR3 in DNA: TGTGCCAGCAGCTCAGGGGACAGGGGTATCCAAGAGACCCAGTACTTC. Translation: CASSSGDRGIQETQYF.

The chain combines TRBV6-5 with TRBJ2-2, with D uncertain. CDR1 MNHEY and CDR2 SVGAGI come from the germline V gene. V was trimmed by 2 bases and J by 3 bases, leaving 4 bases between them. The CDR3 consists of 13 residues. The chain's CDR3 is CASSYTYTGELFF. In DNA form, the CDR3 reads TGTGCCAGCAGTTACACTTACACCGGGGAGCTGTTTTTT.

This clonotype turned up a few times. The chain couples TRBV12-3 or TRBV12-4 to TRBJ1-1, with 8 bases that match TRBD1. After removal of 3 bases from V and 0 bases from J, the junction contained 3 bases not matched to a gene. The CDR3 consists of 15 residues. CDR3 amino acids: CASSFMDRVNTEAFF. DNA of the CDR3: TGTGCCAGCAGTTTCATGGACAGGGTGAACACTGAAGCTTTCTTT.

A few counts support this clonotype. The chain links TRBV12-3 or TRBV12-4 to TRBJ2-2; 7 positions match TRBD2. V shed 7 bases, J shed 0 bases, and the junction held 5 bases outside the gene matches. The CDR3 length is 15 residues. CDR3 region: CASTPGGSNTGELFF. The CDR3 DNA follows: TGTGCCAGCACCCCGGGAGGTTCGAACACCGGGGAGCTGTTTTTT.

This clonotype has only a few counts. This chain joins TRBV27 and TRBJ1-1; tentative D call: TRBD1 (5 bases). V lost 8 bases and J 6 bases, leaving 13 bases between the germline ends. The CDR3 contains 12 residues. Germline assignment: CDR1 MNHEY and CDR2 SMNVEV (reference sequence). This chain's CDR3 is CASSPRGSEAFF. The DNA of the CDR3 is TGTGCCAGCTCCCCAAGGGGTTCTGAAGCTTTCTTT.

The table lists this clonotype with a few counts. The chain carries TRBV29-1 and TRBJ2-3, with 7 bases lining up with TRBD1. The CDR3 totals 14 residues. CDR1 SQVTM and CDR2 ANQGSEA come from the germline V gene. Losses at the gene ends were 1 base for V and 3 bases for J; bases not matched to a gene: 4. CDR3 DNA: TGCAGCGTTGAAGGACAGGGTAAGACAGATACGCAGTATTTT. Its translation is CSVEGQGKTDTQYF.

V gene TRBV5-1 combines with J gene TRBJ2-7, with D possibly being TRBD1 (6 bases). The CDR3 loop spans 13 amino acids. CDR1 is SGHRS and CDR2 is YFSETQ in the germline V gene. The ends were cut back, 0 bases at V and 7 bases at J, with 11 bases in the middle. The CDR3 DNA sequence: TGCGCCAGCAGCTTGGTTCGACAGGAGGAGCAGTACTTC. Its translation: CASSLVRQEEQYF.